The clone carrying this TCR beta chain was observed a handful of times. The record originates from a study of response to subunit inactivated influenza vaccine. The V segment lost 4 bases and the J segment 5 bases; nucleotides outside the gene matches: 9. From germline, CDR1 is SQVTM and CDR2 ANQGSEA. The CDR3 totals 14 residues. Via MiXCR, TCRdb re-called the RT-PCR reads, giving one row per CDR3 protein. The sample contains about 570,000 distinct CDR3 sequences, approximately 11% of which appear only once. These data also formed part of another study, on T cells expressing NK-cell markers. That report adds: 5'RACE template switching with UMIs produced the TCR beta cDNA. In a group of several donors, dominant NKG2C+ clonotypes represented roughly 1.0-7.0% of CD8+ T cells. These clonotypes additionally ranked first within the CD3+CD56-NKG2C+ fraction of several donors.

This sequence originates from a man aged 45-60 years who received an inactivated influenza vaccine. This chain links TRBV29-1 with TRBJ2-7, with 9 bases matching TRBD1. The specimen was PBMCs from blood, collected on the day of vaccination. This CDR3 reads CSVGHRDRVHEQYF. The DNA of the CDR3 is TGCAGCGTTGGCCACCGGGACAGGGTCCACGAGCAGTACTTC.